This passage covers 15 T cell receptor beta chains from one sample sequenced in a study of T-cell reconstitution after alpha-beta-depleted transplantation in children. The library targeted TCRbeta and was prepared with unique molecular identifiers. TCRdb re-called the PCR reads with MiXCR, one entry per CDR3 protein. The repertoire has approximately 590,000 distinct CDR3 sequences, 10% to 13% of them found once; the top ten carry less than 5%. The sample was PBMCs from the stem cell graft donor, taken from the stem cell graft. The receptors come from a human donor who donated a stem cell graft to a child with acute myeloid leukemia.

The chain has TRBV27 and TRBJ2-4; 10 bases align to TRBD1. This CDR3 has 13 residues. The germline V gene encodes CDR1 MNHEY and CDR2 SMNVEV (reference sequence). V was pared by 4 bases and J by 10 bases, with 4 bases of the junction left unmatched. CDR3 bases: TGTGCCAGCAGTTCTTTGGGACAGGGGATTCAGTACTTC. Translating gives CASSSLGQGIQYF.

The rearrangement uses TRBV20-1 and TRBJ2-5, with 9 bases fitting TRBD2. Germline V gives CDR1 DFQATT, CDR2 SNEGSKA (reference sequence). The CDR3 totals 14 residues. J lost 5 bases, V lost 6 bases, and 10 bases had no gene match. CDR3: CSAFNSGSQETQYF. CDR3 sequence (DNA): TGCAGTGCCTTCAATAGCGGGAGTCAGGAGACCCAGTACTTC.

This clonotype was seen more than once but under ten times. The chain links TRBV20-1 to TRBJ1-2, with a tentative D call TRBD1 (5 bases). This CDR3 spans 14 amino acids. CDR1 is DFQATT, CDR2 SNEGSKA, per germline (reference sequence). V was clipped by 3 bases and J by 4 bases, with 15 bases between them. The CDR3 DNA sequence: TGCAGTGCTAGCGAGGGGTCCTATAGCTATGGCTACACCTTC. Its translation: CSASEGSYSYGYTF.

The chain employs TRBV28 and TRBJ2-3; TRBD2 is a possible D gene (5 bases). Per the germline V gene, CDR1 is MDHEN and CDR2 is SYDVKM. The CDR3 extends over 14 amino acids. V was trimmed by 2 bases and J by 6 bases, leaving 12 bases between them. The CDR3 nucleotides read TGTGCCAGCAGTTTACCCGGGGTCCTCGATACGCAGTATTTT. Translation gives CASSLPGVLDTQYF.

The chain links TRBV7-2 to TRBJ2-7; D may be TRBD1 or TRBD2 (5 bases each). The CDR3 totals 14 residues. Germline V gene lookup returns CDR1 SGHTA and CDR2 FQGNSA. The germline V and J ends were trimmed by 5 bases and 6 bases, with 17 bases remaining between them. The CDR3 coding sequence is TGTGCCAGCAGCATCCCCGAGGGGTTCGGCGAGCAGTACTTC. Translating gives CASSIPEGFGEQYF. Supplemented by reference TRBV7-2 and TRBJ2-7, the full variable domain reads GAGVSQSPSNKVTEKGKDVELRCDPISGHTALYWYRQSLGQGLEFLIYFQGNSAPDKSGLPSDRFSAERTGGSVSTLTIQRTQQEDSAVYLCASSIPEGFGEQYFGPGTRLTVT.

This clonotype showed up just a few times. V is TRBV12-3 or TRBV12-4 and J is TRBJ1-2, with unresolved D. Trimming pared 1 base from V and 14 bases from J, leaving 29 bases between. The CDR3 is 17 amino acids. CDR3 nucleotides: TGTGCCAGCAGTTTAGACCTTGGCAGCATAGGTTCTATGGGGAGAACCTTC. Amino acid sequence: CASSLDLGSIGSMGRTF.

The CDR3 coding sequence is TGTGCCACCGCAGGGTTAGCGGGAGGGCCAGATGAGCAGTTCTTC. This sequence encodes CATAGLAGGPDEQFF. The chain recombines TRBV10-3 with TRBJ2-1; TRBD2 aligns across 11 bases. The V gene end was trimmed by 10 bases and the J gene end by 8 bases; junction bases not matched to a gene: 13. Germline CDR1 and CDR2: ENHRY and SYGVKD. The CDR3 spans 15 residues.

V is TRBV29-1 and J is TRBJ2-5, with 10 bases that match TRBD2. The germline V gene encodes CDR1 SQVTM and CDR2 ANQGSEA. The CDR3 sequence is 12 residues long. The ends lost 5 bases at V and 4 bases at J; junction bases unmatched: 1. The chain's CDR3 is CSVRLAGETQYF. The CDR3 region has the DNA TGCAGCGTTCGACTAGCGGGAGAGACCCAGTACTTC.

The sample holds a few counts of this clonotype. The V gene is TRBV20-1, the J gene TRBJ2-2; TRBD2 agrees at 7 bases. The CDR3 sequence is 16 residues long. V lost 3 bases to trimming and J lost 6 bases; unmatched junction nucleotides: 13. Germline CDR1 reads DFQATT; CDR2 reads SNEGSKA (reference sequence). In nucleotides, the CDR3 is TGCAGTGCTAGTCTGGGCGGGAGTATCGGTCCCGGGGAGCTGTTTTTT. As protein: CSASLGGSIGPGELFF.

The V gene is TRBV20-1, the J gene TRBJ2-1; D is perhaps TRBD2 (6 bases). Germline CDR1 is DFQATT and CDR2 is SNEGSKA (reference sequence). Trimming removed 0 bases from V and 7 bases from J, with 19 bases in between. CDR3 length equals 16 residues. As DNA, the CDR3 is TGCAGTGCTAGAGACCCGTCAGGACGGGAGCTAAATGAGCAGTTCTTC. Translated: CSARDPSGRELNEQFF.

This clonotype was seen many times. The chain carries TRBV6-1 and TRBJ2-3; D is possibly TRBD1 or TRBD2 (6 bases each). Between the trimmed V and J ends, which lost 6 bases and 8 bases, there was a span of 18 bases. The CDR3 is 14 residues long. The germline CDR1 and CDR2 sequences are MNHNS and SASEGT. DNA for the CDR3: TGTGCCAGCAGCCTTTTAGGAGGGGGGAGTACGCAGTATTTT. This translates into CASSLLGGGSTQYF.

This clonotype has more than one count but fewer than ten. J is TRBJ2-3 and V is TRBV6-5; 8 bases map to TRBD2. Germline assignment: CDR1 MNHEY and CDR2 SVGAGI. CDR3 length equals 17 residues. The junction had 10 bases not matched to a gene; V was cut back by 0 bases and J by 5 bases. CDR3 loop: CASSYSTSGGGRDTQYF. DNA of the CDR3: TGTGCCAGCAGTTACTCAACTAGCGGAGGGGGTAGAGATACGCAGTATTTT.

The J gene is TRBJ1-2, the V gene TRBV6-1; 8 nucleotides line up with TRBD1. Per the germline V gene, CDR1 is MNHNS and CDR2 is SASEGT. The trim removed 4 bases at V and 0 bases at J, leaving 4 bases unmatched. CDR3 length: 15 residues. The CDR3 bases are TGTGCCAGCAGTGCTACAGGGGGATCTAACTATGGCTACACCTTC. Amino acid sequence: CASSATGGSNYGYTF.

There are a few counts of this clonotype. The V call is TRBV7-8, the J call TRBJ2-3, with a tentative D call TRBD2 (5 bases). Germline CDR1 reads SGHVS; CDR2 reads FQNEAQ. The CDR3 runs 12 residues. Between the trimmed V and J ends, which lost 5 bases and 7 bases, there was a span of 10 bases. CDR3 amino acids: CASSPSGYTQYF. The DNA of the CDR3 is TGTGCCAGCAGCCCCTCGGGGTATACGCAGTATTTT.

The CDR3 region has the DNA TGTGCCAGCAGCACCCGTAGCGGGAGGGCCTACGAGCAGTACTTC. It is translated as CASSTRSGRAYEQYF. The V gene is TRBV21-1, the J gene TRBJ2-7; TRBD2, the table's D call, lacks a check against the DNA. TRBV21-1 is reported as a pseudogene. The CDR3 sequence is 15 residues long.